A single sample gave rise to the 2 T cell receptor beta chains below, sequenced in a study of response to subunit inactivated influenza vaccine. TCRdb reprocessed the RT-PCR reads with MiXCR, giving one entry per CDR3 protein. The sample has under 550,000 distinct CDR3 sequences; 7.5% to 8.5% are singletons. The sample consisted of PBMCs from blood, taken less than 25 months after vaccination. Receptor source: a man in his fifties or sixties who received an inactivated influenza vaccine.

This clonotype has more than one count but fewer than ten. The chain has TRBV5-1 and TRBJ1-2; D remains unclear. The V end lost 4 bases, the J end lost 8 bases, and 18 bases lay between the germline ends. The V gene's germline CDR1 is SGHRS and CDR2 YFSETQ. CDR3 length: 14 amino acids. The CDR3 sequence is CASSPDRQGGGYTF. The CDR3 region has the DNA TGCGCCAGCAGCCCGGATCGACAAGGCGGAGGCTACACCTTC. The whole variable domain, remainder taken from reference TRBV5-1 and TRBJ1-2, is KAGVTQTPRYLIKTRGQQVTLSCSPISGHRSVSWYQQTPGQGLQFLFEYFSETQRNKGNFPGRFSGRQFSNSRSEMNVSTLELGDSALYLCASSPDRQGGGYTFGSGTRLTVV.

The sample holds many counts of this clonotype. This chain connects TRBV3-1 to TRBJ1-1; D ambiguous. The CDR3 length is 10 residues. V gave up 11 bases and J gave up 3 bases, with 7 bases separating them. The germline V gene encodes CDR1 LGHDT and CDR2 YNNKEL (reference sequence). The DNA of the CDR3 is TGTGCCTCCGGGGACACTGAAGCTTTCTTT. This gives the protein CASGDTEAFF.